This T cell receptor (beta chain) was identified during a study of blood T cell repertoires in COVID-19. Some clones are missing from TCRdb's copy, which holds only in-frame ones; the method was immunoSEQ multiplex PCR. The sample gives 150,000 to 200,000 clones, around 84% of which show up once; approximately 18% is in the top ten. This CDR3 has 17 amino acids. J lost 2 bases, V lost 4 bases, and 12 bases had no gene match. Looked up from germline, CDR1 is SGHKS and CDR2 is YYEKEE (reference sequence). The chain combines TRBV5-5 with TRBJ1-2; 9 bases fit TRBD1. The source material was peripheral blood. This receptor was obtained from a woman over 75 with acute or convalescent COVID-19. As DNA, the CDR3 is TGTGCCAGCAGCCCTCGACCGGGACAGGGACTAAACTATGGCTACACCTTC. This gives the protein CASSPRPGQGLNYGYTF.